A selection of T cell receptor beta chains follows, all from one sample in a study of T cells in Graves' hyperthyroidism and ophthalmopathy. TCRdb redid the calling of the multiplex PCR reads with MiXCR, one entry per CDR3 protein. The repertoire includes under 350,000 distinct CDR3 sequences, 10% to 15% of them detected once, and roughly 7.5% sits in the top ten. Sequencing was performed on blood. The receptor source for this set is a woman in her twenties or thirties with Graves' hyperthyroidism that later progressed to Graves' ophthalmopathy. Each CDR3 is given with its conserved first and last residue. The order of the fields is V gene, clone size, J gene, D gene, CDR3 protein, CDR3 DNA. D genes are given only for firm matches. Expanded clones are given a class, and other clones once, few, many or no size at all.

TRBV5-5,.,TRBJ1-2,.,CASSLAPGSYGYTF,TGTGCCAGCAGCTTGGCTCCGGGCAGCTATGGCTACACCTTC
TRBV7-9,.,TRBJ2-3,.,CASSLGPLGDTQYF,TGTGCCAGCAGCTTAGGACCCCTTGGCGATACGCAGTATTTT
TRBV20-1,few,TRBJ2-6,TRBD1,CSARKGTVRSGANVLTF,TGCAGTGCTAGAAAGGGGACAGTCCGCTCTGGGGCCAACGTCCTGACTTTC
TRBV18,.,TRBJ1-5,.,CASSPSSRMPQHF,TGTGCCAGCTCACCGTCCTCTAGAATGCCCCAGCATTTT
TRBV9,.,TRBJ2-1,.,CASSVNPNEQFF,TGTGCCAGCAGCGTAAATCCGAATGAGCAGTTCTTC
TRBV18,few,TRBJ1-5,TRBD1,CASSPPGQGGINQPQHF,TGTGCCAGCTCACCTCCGGGACAGGGAGGAATTAATCAGCCCCAGCATTTT
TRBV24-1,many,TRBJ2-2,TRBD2,CATSDTSGANTGELFF,TGTGCCACCAGTGATACTAGCGGGGCGAACACCGGGGAGCTGTTTTTT
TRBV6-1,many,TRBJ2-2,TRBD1,CASSPSDRDTGELFF,TGTGCCAGCAGTCCCAGTGACAGGGACACCGGGGAGCTGTTTTTT
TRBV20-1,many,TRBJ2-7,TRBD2,CSANSGRSPYEQYF,TGCAGTGCCAATAGCGGGAGGTCCCCCTACGAGCAGTACTTC
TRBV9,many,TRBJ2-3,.,CASSANPQWVGTDTQYF,TGTGCCAGCAGCGCGAATCCTCAGTGGGTTGGCACAGATACGCAGTATTTT
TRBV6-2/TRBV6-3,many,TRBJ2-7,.,CASSWALQGYEQYF,TGTGCCAGCAGTTGGGCCCTCCAAGGCTACGAGCAGTACTTC
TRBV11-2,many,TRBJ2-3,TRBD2,CASSFSGRVEDTQYF,TGTGCCAGCAGCTTTAGCGGGAGGGTGGAAGATACGCAGTATTTT
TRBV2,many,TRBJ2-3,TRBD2,CASRGILAASTDTQYF,TGTGCCAGCAGGGGGATACTAGCGGCTAGCACAGATACGCAGTATTTT
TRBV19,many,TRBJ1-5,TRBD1,CASSSVAKGASNQPQHF,TGTGCCAGTAGTAGCGTGGCCAAGGGGGCGAGCAATCAGCCCCAGCATTTT
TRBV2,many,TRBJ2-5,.,CASRRDYIGETQYF,TGTGCCAGCCGCCGGGATTATATCGGGGAGACCCAGTACTTC